The rows below give T cell receptor beta chains drawn from one sample of a study of blood T cell repertoires in COVID-19. The data were produced by immunoSEQ multiplex PCR, yet TCRdb's version contains in-frame clones alone and is incomplete. Found here are approximately 82,000 clones, roughly 80% of them singletons; the top ten hold 12%. The sample comprised peripheral blood. These receptors were collected from a woman between 65 and 79 years old with active or convalescent COVID-19. Both conserved end residues are part of each CDR3. D genes are given only for firm matches. Size is omitted from some rows. Given values are once, few, many or a class for expanded clones.

.	TRBV28	TRBJ1-2	.	TGTGCCAGCAGTAGCTCGAGTAACTATGGCTACACCTTC	CASSSSSNYGYTF
.	TRBV29-1	TRBJ1-2	.	TGCAGCGCGATCCTACAGGGAGACTATGGCTACACCTTC	CSAILQGDYGYTF
TRBD1	TRBV28	TRBJ1-5	.	TGTGCCAGCAGTTTTCGAGGGGGCGGAAGCAATCAGCCCCAGCATTTT	CASSFRGGGSNQPQHF
TRBD1	TRBV28	TRBJ2-1	.	TGTGCCAGCAGTTTGGGGTCAGGGGGCAATCCGGTGGGTGGCGATGAGCAGTTCTTC	CASSLGSGGNPVGGDEQFF
TRBD1	TRBV4-2	TRBJ1-5	few	TGTGCCAGCAGCCAAGGAGACAGGGGGGATCAGCCCCAGCATTTT	CASSQGDRGDQPQHF
.	TRBV24-1	TRBJ1-1	.	TGTGCCACCAGTGATTCCGGCAGGGGTGACACTGAAGCTTTCTTT	CATSDSGRGDTEAFF
TRBD1	TRBV5-1	TRBJ1-1	.	TGCGCCAGCAGCTCGGACAGGGTCACTGAAGCTTTCTTT	CASSSDRVTEAFF
.	TRBV18	TRBJ2-7	.	TGTGCCAGCTCACCACCGCTACCGTCGGAGCAGTACTTC	CASSPPLPSEQYF
TRBD2	TRBV7-9	TRBJ2-7	.	TGTGCCAGCAGCTTGGCCGGGGGGGAATACGAGCAGTACTTC	CASSLAGGEYEQYF
.	TRBV19	TRBJ1-5	.	TGTGCCAGTAGTATCCTCCCAGGCCAGAGTACGCCCCAGCATTTT	CASSILPGQSTPQHF
.	TRBV6-2/TRBV6-3	TRBJ1-1	.	TGTGCCAGCAGTTACGCCACTCCATACACTGAAGCTTTCTTT	CASSYATPYTEAFF
.	TRBV3-1/TRBV3-2	TRBJ2-5	.	TGTGCCAGCAGCCAAGGCAGGGCGTGGGAGACCCAGTACTTC	CASSQGRAWETQYF
.	TRBV5-1	TRBJ2-1	.	TGCGCCAGCAGCTTTTCAACGGGAACGAATGAGCAGTTCTTC	CASSFSTGTNEQFF
TRBD2	TRBV27	TRBJ2-5	once	TGTGCCAGCAGACCGATACTAGCGGGGAAGCTCCAAGAGACCCAGTACTTC	CASRPILAGKLQETQYF
TRBD1	TRBV19	TRBJ1-2	.	TGTGCCAGTAATCAGCTTGGACAGGGGGATCTTAACTATGGCTACACCTTC	CASNQLGQGDLNYGYTF
.	TRBV6-5	TRBJ1-2	few	TGTGCCAGCAGTTACTCAGCGCGGGTAACCTATGGCTACACCTTC	CASSYSARVTYGYTF